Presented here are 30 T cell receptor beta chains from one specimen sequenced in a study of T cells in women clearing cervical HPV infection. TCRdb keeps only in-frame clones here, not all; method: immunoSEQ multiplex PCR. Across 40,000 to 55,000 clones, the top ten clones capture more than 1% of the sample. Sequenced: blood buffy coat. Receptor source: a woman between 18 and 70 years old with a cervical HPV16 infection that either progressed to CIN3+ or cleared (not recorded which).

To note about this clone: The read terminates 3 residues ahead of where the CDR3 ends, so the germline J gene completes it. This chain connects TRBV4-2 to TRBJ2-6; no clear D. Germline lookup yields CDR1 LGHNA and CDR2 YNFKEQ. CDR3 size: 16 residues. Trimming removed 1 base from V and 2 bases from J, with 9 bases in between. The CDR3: CASSQVAMAGANVLTF. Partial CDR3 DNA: TGTGCCAGCAGCCAAGTGGCAATGGCTGGGGCCAACGTC.

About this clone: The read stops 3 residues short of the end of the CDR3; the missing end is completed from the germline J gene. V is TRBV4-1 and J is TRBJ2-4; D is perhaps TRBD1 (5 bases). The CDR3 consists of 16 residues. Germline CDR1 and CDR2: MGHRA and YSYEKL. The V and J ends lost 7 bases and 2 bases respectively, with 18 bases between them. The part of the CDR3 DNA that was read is TGCGCCAGCACTAGAGCCCACAGGTTGACCAAAAACATT. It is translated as CASTRAHRLTKNI. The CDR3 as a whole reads CASTRAHRLTKNIQYF.

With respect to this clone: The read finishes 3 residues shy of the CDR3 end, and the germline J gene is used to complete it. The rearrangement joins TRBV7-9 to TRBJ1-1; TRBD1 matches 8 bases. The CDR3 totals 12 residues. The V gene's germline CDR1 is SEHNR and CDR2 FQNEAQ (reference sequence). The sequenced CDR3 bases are TGTGCCAGCAGCTCATCAGGGGGCGCG. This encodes CASSSSGGA. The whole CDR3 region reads CASSSSGGAAFF.

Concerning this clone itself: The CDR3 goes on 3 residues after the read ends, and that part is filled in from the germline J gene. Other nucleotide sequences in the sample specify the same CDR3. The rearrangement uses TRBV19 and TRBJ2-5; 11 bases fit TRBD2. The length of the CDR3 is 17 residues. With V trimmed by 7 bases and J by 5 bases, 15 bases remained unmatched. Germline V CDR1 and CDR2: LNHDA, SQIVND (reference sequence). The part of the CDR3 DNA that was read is TGTGCCAGTACCCAGGGGACTAGCGGACGACTGGAGGAGACC. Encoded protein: CASTQGTSGRLEET. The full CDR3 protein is CASTQGTSGRLEETQYF. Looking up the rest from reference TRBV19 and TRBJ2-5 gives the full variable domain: DGGITQSPKYLFRKEGQNVTLSCEQNLNHDAMYWYRQDPGQGLRLIYYSQIVNDFQKGDIAEGYSVSREKKESFPLTVTSAQKNPTAFYLCASTQGTSGRLEETQYFGPGTRLLVL.

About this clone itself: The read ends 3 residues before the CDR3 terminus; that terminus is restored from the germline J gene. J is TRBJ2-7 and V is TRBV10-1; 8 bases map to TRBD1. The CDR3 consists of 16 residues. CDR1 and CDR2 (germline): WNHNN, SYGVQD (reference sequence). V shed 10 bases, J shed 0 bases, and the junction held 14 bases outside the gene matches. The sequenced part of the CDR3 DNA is TGCGCCACCATCCCCGGTCGGGACAGGAGCTCCTACGAG. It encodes CATIPGRDRSSYE. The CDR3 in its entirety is CATIPGRDRSSYEQYF.

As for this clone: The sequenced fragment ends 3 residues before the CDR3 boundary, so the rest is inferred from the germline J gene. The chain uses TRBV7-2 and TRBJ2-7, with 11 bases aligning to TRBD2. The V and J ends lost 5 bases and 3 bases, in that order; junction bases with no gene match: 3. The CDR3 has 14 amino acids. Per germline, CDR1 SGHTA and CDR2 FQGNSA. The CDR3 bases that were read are TGTGCCAGCAGCCCTAGCGGGAGGAGCTACGAG. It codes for CASSPSGRSYE. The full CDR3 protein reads CASSPSGRSYEQYF.

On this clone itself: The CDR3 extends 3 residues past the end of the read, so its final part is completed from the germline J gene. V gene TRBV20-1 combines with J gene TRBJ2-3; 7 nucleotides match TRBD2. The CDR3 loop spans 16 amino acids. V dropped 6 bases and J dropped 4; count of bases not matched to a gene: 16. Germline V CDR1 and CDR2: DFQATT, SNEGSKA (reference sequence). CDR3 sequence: CSAATPGLPAADTQYF. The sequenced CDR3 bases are TGCAGTGCCGCCACTCCGGGACTACCGGCCGCAGATACG.

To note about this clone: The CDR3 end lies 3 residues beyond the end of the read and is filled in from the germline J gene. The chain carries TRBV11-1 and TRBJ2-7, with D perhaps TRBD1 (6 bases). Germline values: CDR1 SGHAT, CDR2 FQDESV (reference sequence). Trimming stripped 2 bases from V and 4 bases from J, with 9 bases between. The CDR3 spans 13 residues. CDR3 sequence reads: CASSLSQGYEQYF. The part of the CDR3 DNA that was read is TGTGCCAGCAGCTTATCACAGGGTTACGAG.

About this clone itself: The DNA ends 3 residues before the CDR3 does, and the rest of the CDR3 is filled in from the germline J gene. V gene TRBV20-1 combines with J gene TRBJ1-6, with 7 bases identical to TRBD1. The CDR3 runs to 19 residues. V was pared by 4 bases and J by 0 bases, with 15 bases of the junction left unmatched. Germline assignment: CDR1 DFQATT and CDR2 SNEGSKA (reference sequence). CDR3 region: CSATLVEQGVSSYNSPLHF. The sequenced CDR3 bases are TGCAGTGCTACCTTAGTGGAGCAGGGGGTGAGCTCCTATAATTCACCC.

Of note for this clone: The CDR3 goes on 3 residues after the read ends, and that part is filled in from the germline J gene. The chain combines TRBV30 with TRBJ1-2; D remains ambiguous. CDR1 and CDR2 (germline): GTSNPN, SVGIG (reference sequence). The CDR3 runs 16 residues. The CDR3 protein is CAWSGSGLASYNDYTF. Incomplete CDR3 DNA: TGTGCCTGGAGTGGTTCTGGGCTAGCGAGTTACAATGAC.

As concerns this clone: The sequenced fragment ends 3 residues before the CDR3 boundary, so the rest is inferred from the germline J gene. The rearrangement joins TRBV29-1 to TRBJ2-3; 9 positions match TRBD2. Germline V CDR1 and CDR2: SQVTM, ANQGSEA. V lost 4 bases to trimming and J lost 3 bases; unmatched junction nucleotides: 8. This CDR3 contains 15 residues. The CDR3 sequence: CSVAGPSGRTDTQYF. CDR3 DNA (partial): TGCAGCGTTGCGGGCCCAAGCGGGAGGACAGATACG.

CDR3 DNA, as far as it was read: TGCAGTGCCGAGGACAGTTTCCCCCCAGATACG. Its protein is CSAEDSFPPDT. The CDR3 in its entirety is CSAEDSFPPDTQYF. The chain combines TRBV20-1 with TRBJ2-3, with D possibly being TRBD1 (6 bases). The CDR3 is cut off 3 residues early in the read; its end comes from the germline J gene. V lost 6 bases and J lost 4, with 17 bases in between. Germline V gene data show CDR1 as DFQATT and CDR2 as SNEGSKA (reference sequence). This CDR3 is built from 14 residues.

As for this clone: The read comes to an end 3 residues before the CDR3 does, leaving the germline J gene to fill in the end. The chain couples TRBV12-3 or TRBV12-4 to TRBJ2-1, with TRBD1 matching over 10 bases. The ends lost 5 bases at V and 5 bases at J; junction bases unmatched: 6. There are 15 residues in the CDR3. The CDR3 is CASSPGQGDHNEQFF. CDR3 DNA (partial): TGTGCCAGCAGTCCTGGACAGGGGGATCACAATGAG.

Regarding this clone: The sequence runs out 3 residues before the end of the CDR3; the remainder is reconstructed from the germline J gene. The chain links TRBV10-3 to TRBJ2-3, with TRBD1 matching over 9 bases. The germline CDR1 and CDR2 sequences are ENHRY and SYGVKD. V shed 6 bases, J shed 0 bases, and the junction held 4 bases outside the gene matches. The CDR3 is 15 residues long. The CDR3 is CAIRGTGSSTDTQYF. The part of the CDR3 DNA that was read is TGTGCCATCAGGGGGACAGGGAGTAGCACAGATACG.

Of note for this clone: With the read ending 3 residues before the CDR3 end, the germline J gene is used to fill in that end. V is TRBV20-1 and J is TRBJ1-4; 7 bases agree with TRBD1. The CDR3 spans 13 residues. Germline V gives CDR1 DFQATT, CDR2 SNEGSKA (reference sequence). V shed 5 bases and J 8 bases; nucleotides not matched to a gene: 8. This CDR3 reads CSAGGQVREKLFF. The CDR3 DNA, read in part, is TGCAGTGCTGGCGGACAGGTTAGGGAAAAA.

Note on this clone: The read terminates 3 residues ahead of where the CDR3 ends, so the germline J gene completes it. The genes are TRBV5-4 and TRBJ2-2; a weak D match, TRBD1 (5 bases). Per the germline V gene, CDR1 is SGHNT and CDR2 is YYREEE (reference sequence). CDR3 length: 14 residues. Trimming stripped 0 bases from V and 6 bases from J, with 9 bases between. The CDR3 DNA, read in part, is TGTGCCAGCAGCTTGGCGGGCAGGGCCGGGGAG. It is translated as CASSLAGRAGE. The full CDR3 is CASSLAGRAGELFF.

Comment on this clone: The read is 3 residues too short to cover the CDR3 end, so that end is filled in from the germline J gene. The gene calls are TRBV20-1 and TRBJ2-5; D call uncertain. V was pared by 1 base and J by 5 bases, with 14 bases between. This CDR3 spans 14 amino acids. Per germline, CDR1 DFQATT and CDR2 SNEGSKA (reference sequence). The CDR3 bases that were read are TGCAGTGCTAGAGTGGGCGTCGTATCGGAGACC. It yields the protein CSARVGVVSET. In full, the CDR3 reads CSARVGVVSETQYF.

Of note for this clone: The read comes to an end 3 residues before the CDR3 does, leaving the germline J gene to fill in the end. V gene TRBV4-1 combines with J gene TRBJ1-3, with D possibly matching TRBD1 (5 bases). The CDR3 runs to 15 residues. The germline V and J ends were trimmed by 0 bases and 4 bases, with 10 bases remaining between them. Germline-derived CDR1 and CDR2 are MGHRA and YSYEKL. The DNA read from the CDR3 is TGCGCCAGCAGCCAAGATTGGGCAGGGGGAAACACC. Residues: CASSQDWAGGNT. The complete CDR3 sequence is CASSQDWAGGNTIYF.

The CDR3 DNA, read in part, is TGTGCCAGCAGTTTGCGGAGGAATGAG. Protein product: CASSLRRNE. The CDR3 in full is CASSLRRNEQFF. The chain is built from TRBV6-2 or TRBV6-3 and TRBJ2-1, with D tentatively TRBD2 (5 bases). The read terminates 3 residues before the CDR3 end, so the remaining end is supplied by the germline J gene. The CDR3 is 12 residues long. CDR1 and CDR2 from the germline V gene are MNHEY and SVGEGT. Trimming shortened V by 4 bases and J by 7 bases, and 8 bases separated the two germline ends.

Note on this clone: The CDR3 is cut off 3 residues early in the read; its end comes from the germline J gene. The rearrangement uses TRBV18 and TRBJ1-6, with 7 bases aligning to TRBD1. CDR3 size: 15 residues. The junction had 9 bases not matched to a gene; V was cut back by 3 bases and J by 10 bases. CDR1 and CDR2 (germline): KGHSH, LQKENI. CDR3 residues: CASSPREGAKSPLHF. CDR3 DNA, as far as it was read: TGTGCCAGCTCACCCCGGGAGGGGGCGAAGTCACCC.

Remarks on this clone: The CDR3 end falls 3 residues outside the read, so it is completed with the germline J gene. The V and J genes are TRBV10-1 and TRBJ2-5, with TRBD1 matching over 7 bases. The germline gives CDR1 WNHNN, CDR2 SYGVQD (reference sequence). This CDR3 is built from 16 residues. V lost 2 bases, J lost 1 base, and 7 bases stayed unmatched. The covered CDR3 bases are TGCGCCAGCAGTGAGGCGCTACCAGGGGGCCAAGAGACC. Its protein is CASSEALPGGQET. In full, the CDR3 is CASSEALPGGQETQYF.

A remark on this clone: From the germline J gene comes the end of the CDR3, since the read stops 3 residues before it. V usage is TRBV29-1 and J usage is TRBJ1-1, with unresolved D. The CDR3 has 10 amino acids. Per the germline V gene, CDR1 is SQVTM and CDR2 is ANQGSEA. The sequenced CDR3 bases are TGCAGCGTTGAATGGCTTGGA. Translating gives CSVEWLG. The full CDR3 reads CSVEWLGAFF.

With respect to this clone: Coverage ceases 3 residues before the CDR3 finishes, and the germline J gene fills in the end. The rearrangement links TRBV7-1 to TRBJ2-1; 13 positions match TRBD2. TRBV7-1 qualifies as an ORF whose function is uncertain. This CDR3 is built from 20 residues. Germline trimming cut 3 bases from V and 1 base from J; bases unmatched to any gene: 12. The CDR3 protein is CASSSEGGTSGIGSYNEQFF. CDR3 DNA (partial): TGTGCCAGCAGCTCCGAGGGGGGGACTAGCGGGATAGGGTCCTACAATGAG.

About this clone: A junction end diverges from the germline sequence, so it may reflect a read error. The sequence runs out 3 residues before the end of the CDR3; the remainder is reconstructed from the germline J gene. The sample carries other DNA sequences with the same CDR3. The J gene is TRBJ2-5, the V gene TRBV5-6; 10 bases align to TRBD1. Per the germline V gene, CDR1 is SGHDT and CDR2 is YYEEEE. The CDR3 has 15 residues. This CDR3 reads CASSSIGTGEETQYF. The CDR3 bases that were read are TGTGCCAGTAGCTCCATCGGGACAGGGGAAGAGACC.

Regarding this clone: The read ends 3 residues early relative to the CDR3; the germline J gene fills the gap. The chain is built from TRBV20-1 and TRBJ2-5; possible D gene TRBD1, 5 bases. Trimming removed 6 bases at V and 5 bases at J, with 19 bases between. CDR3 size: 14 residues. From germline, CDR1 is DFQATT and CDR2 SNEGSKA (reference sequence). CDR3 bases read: TGCAGTGCCCGAATCTTTGGGGCAGCGGAGACC. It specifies CSARIFGAAET. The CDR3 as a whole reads CSARIFGAAETQYF.

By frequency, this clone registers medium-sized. CDR3 loop: CASSAGTEGSPLHF. CDR3 DNA, as far as it was read: TGTGCCAGCAGCGCCGGGACAGAGGGTTCACCC. J is TRBJ1-6 and V is TRBV6-4; 7 bases are shared with TRBD1. The CDR3 end falls 3 residues outside the read, so it is completed with the germline J gene. Germline V gene sequence: CDR1 MRHNA, CDR2 SNTAGT. Trimming cost V 6 bases and J 9 bases; bases outside gene matches: 8. The CDR3 has 14 residues.

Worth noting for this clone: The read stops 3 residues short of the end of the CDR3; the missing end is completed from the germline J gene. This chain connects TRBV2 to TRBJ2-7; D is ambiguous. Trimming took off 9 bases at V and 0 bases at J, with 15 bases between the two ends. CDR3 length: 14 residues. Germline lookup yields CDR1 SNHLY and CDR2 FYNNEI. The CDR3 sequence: CASSATSASYEQYF. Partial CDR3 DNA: TGTGCCAGTTCGGCGACATCTGCCTCCTACGAG.

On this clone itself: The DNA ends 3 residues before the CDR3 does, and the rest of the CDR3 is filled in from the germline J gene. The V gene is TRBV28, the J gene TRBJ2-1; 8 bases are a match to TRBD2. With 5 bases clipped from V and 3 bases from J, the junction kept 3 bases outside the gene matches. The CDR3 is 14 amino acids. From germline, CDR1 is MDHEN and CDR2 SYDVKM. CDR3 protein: CASSRGGIYNEQFF. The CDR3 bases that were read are TGTGCCAGCAGTCGGGGGGGCATCTACAATGAG.

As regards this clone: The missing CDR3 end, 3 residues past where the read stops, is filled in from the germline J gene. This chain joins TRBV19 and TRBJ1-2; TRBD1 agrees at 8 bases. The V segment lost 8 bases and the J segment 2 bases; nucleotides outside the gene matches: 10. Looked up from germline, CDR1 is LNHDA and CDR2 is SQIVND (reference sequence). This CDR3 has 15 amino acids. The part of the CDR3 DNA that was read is TGTGCCAGTGGGATCGACAGGGGTTTAAACTATGGC. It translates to CASGIDRGLNYG. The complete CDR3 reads CASGIDRGLNYGYTF.

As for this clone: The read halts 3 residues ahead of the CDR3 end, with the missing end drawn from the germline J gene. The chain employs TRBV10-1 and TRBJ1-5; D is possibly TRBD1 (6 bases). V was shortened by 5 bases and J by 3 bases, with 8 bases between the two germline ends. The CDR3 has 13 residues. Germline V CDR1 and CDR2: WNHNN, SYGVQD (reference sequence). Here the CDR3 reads CASSTGPNQPQHF. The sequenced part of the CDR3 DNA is TGCGCCAGCAGTACAGGGCCCAATCAGCCC.